This T cell receptor (beta chain) was recovered during a study of OX40 agonist ivuxolimab in advanced cancers. TCRdb's table, derived via immunoSEQ multiplex PCR, lists solely in-frame clones and lacks some. The sample gives tens of thousands of clones, just over 85% of which show up once; just under 2% is in the top ten. This CDR3 comprises 14 residues. From germline, CDR1 is MNHNS and CDR2 SASEGT. Trimming removed 4 bases from V and 2 bases from J, with 10 bases in between. Points on this clone: Its antigen is still unknown.

Findings of the study overall: There was clonal expansion of CD4+ and CD8+ blood T cells by week 6 at 0.1 to 3.0 mg/kg.

This clonotype was obtained from an adult with an advanced solid tumor such as melanoma, head and neck, liver or kidney cancer. The gene calls are TRBV6-1 and TRBJ2-3, with D tentatively TRBD1 (6 bases). The material sequenced was CD4+ or CD8+ T cells sorted from blood, taken in a trial of the OX40 agonist ivuxolimab. CDR3 DNA: TGTGCCAGCAGTGCCAGACAGGACACAGATACGCAGTATTTT. Protein: CASSARQDTDTQYF.